The rows below give T cell receptor beta chains drawn from one sample of a study of technical replicates of blood from a handful of donors. The data were produced by immunoSEQ multiplex PCR, yet TCRdb's version contains in-frame clones alone and is incomplete. The table lists 80,000 or so clones, roughly 77% of them singletons, with about 4% in the top ten. The specimen was PBMCs. The receptors shown here come from a human donor in good health. Some clones in this sample may be carry-over from other donors' samples. Each CDR3 is given with its conserved first and last residue.

cdr3_length v_call cdr3_aa
14 TRBV6-5 CASSYSGLTYGYTF
16 TRBV10-3 CAISESREANTGELFF
13 TRBV5-1 CASSVQGGDGYTF
15 TRBV5-4 CASSMQRGAGSPLHF
19 TRBV2 CASSEGSPLAGGRPDTQYF
13 TRBV6-4 CASSPTSLGEQFF
16 TRBV27 CASSLVTGRATGELFF
15 TRBV11-2 CASSLNERGPYEQYF
15 TRBV7-9 CASSFPQATNEKLFF
17 TRBV14 CASSQGVLRGGSYEQYF
13 TRBV7-9 CASTPHGGNGYTF
14 TRBV4-2 CASSQDPIDYGYTF
13 TRBV29-1 CSVRGRLIDIQYF
16 TRBV27 CASSLRLAGSYNEQFF
15 TRBV19 CASSAQGQGQHEQYF
14 TRBV19 CASSILQNTDTQYF
13 TRBV10-3 CATGLAGPDTQYF
18 TRBV4-1 CASSPTNRLAGGTGELFF
14 TRBV5-8 CASKELAGKETQYF
13 TRBV5-6 CASSLIRSYEQYF
14 TRBV4-1 CASSPTGGFYEQYF
19 TRBV19 CASSKNRQGGLSGANVLTF
11 TRBV20-1 CSAKDRWEQFF
16 TRBV18 CASSPRQDSGANVLTF
15 TRBV7-9 CASSKLAGRQETQYF
14 TRBV7-3 CASSSNRGRNEQFF
14 TRBV15 CATSSRRGANVLTF
18 TRBV4-2 CASSQEGIGGLSGNTIYF
14 TRBV7-7 CASSFGVDAGTQYF
12 TRBV6-5 CASRTDSYGYTF
14 TRBV7-2 CASSFGGGSYEQYF
15 TRBV5-6 CASSPGTGGNQPQHF
13 TRBV7-9 CASSLTGVGELFF
14 TRBV7-9 CASSPQTGGSGYTF
14 TRBV5-1 CASSSGREQETQYF
16 TRBV9 CASSASTGPSYNEQFF
16 TRBV11-2 CASSLSLRVLGETQYF
15 TRBV5-1 CASSLGGATSRDYTF
15 TRBV5-4 CASSLADRGHETQYF
15 TRBV7-3 CASSRDSASGNTIYF
16 TRBV4-1 CASSRAVASGSLGQFF
13 TRBV5-6 CASSSLSNTEAFF
19 TRBV6-1 CASSEGYRGLAGRTYEQYF
16 TRBV5-6 CASSLILAPLLETQYF
15 TRBV30 CAWSVQGLLGNTIYF
13 TRBV6-6 CASSTDRFYGYTF
16 TRBV11-2 CASSVELAGRGNTQYF
15 TRBV7-9 CASSLGVAVTGELFF
14 TRBV2 CASKRMDRATGYTF
12 TRBV11-3 CASSLVWSEQYF
13 TRBV6-6 CAIRAGGLDTQYF
11 TRBV20-1 CSARVQARQFF
16 TRBV4-2 CASSQEHGGGLNEQFF
14 TRBV29-1 CSVVGSTNTGELFF
14 TRBV5-1 CASSLEPEYYGYTF
15 TRBV11-1 CASSLAGTGDHGYTF
14 TRBV11-1 CASSLLAGDYEQYF
13 TRBV9 CASSVGQGASYTF
15 TRBV9 CASSVSGVSNQPQHF